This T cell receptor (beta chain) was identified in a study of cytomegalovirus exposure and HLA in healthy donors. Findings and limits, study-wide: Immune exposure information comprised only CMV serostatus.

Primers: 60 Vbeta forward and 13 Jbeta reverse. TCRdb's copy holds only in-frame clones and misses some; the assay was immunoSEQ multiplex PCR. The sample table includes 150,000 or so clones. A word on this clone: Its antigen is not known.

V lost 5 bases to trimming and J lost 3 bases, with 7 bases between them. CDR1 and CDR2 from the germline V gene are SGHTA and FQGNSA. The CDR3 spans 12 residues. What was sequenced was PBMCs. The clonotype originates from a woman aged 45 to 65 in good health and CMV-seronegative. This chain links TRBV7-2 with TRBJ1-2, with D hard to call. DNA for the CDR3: TGTGCCAGCAGCACGAGAGACTATGGCTACACCTTC. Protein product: CASSTRDYGYTF.